This is a list of T cell receptor beta chains from one sample in a study of blood T cell repertoires in COVID-19. The method was immunoSEQ multiplex PCR; TCRdb's version includes in-frame clones alone and lacks a portion of them. The sample includes some 150,000 clones, 70% to 90% of them seen just once. The sequencing input was peripheral blood. These receptors were obtained from a woman between 55 and 75 years old with acute or convalescent COVID-19. The CDR3 runs from the conserved cysteine through the conserved F or W.

J	V	CDR3
TRBJ1-2	TRBV6-5	CASSLGQPYGYTF
TRBJ1-6	TRBV4-1	CASSLDRNNSPLHF
TRBJ2-1	TRBV7-8	CASSWRTGEDEQFF
TRBJ1-6	TRBV3-1/TRBV3-2	CASSHKNTGASNSPLHF
TRBJ2-3	TRBV4-1	CASSQPKAGGGRTQYF
TRBJ1-3	TRBV7-2	CASSFPGQGYGNTIYF
TRBJ1-3	TRBV7-2	CASSPQGLGTGNTIYF
TRBJ1-3	TRBV4-2	CASSSSVHISGNTIYF
TRBJ2-7	TRBV15	CATSRESGQGDEQYF
TRBJ1-2	TRBV4-3	CASSQDTGGDYGYTF
TRBJ1-2	TRBV5-1	CASSPPRQGWGYTF
TRBJ1-1	TRBV11-2	CASSSNRDPEAFF
TRBJ2-3	TRBV5-1	CASTRWDNTDTQYF
TRBJ1-2	TRBV9	CASSVEEGYTF
TRBJ1-1	TRBV10-2	CASSWTENTEAFF
TRBJ1-1	TRBV6-5	CASSPMEGTEAFF
TRBJ1-1	TRBV29-1	CSASGTARTEAFF
TRBJ1-6	TRBV6-5	CASSYDRDFSPLHF
TRBJ1-1	TRBV6-5	CASSYGHSNTEAFF
TRBJ2-1	TRBV30	CASTTDPTYNEQFF
TRBJ2-1	TRBV5-4	CASSLARTGDLGSNEQFF
TRBJ1-5	TRBV11-2	CAVGQGFYSNQPQHF
TRBJ1-2	TRBV12-3/TRBV12-4	CASVQGANYGYTF
TRBJ1-6	TRBV28	CASSFRGDNSPLHF
TRBJ2-1	TRBV18	CASSPLRDYNEQFF
TRBJ2-3	TRBV7-2	CASRRTGTGETDTQYF
TRBJ1-1	TRBV29-1	CSATSTGGSTEAFF
TRBJ1-4	TRBV10-3	CAISAGQGSNEKLFF
TRBJ2-2	TRBV3-1/TRBV3-2	CASSQDRGSYTGELFF
TRBJ2-5	TRBV7-2	CASSLNGGRGAQETQYF
TRBJ1-6	TRBV6-6	CASKRSQGESPLHF
TRBJ1-1	TRBV29-1	CSVEKGENTEAFF
TRBJ1-1	TRBV5-1	CASSLDQGDSMNTEAFF
TRBJ2-6	TRBV30	CAGSGAGANVLTF
TRBJ2-3	TRBV7-9	CASTRSGSRGDTQYF
TRBJ2-1	TRBV4-3	CASSQDGTGWGLEQFF
TRBJ2-6	TRBV6-1	CASSVHGGRDDSGANVLTF
TRBJ2-1	TRBV6-5	CASRGTSGAYNEQFF
TRBJ1-4	TRBV5-6	CASSLFTGTNEKLFF
TRBJ1-1	TRBV7-2	CASSPGMNTEAFF
TRBJ1-2	TRBV27	CASRGLSDGYTF
TRBJ1-2	TRBV12-3/TRBV12-4	CASSPGQRGGYTF
TRBJ2-7	TRBV6-2/TRBV6-3	CASSSLAAGVNYEQYF
TRBJ1-1	TRBV6-2/TRBV6-3	CASSYQDRGNTEAFF
TRBJ2-7	TRBV13	CASRTGGRSYEQYF
TRBJ1-1	TRBV6-5	CASNRQTNTEAFF
TRBJ1-5	TRBV6-2/TRBV6-3	CASSESIFQPQHF
TRBJ1-1	TRBV29-1	CSVQALNTEAFF
TRBJ1-2	TRBV2	CASSLTGGDGYTF
TRBJ1-2	TRBV10-3	CAISEDRGISGYTF
TRBJ2-3	TRBV7-2	CASSLGLAGASTDTQYF
TRBJ1-1	TRBV6-5	CASRGTGLNEAFF
TRBJ2-1	TRBV4-3	CASSQVFRPYNEQFF
TRBJ2-7	TRBV27	CASSYAGRSVEQYF
TRBJ1-4	TRBV15	CATSRGDRDNEKLFF